Following are 26 T cell receptor beta chains from one sample sequenced in a study of graft-versus-host responses after intestinal transplantation. The protocol was immunoSEQ multiplex PCR, while the TCRdb copy is restricted to in-frame clones and leaves out a portion. The data show approximately 16,000 clones, over 70% seen once. The sample consisted of PBMCs, taken approximately 110 days after intestinal transplant. The origin of the receptors is a human patient who received an intestinal transplant, so some T cells may come from the graft donor.

V and J are TRBV7-8 and TRBJ2-2; TRBD2 agrees at 10 bases. The V gene end was trimmed by 1 base and the J gene end by 6 bases; junction bases not matched to a gene: 5. CDR3 length equals 16 residues. The germline V gene has CDR1 SGHVS and CDR2 FQNEAQ. In DNA, the CDR3 is TGTGCCAGCAGCTTAGTCGGGCTAGCGGGAGCCGGGGAGCTGTTTTTT. Translation gives CASSLVGLAGAGELFF. Filled out from reference TRBV7-8 and TRBJ2-2, the complete variable domain reads GAGVSQSPRYKVAKRGQDVALRCDPISGHVSLFWYQQALGQGPEFLTYFQNEAQLDKSGLPSDRFFAERPEGSVSTLKIQRTQQEDSAVYLCASSLVGLAGAGELFFGEGSRLTVL.

CDR3: CASRAWGGNHYGYTF. DNA for the CDR3: TGTGCCAGCAGGGCCTGGGGGGGGAACCACTATGGCTACACCTTC. This chain uses TRBV9 with TRBJ1-2; D is perhaps TRBD1 (5 bases). The length of the CDR3 is 15 residues. Germline V gene lookup returns CDR1 SGDLS and CDR2 YYNGEE. V dropped 5 bases and J dropped 3 bases, with 17 bases sitting between them.

This chain joins TRBV19 and TRBJ1-1, with 7 bases that match TRBD1. Germline assignment: CDR1 LNHDA and CDR2 SQIVND (reference sequence). CDR3 size: 13 residues. V dropped 10 bases and J dropped 1; count of bases not matched to a gene: 6. DNA of the CDR3: TGTGCCACAAACCGGGACAGGAACACTGAAGCTTTCTTT. It specifies CATNRDRNTEAFF.

This chain connects TRBV6-6 to TRBJ2-1, with TRBD2 matching over 10 bases. From germline, CDR1 is MNHNY and CDR2 SVGAGI (reference sequence). V lost 7 bases to trimming and J lost 1 base; unmatched junction nucleotides: 4. The CDR3 contains 15 residues. The CDR3 DNA reads as TGTGCCAGCAAACCGGGACTAGCGTCCTACAATGAGCAGTTCTTC. This encodes CASKPGLASYNEQFF.

The rearrangement uses TRBV7-9 and TRBJ2-1; TRBD2 matches 8 bases. CDR1 is SEHNR and CDR2 is FQNEAQ in the germline V gene (reference sequence). The CDR3 contains 17 residues. V shed 5 bases and J 4 bases; nucleotides not matched to a gene: 13. CDR3 region: CASSPTGSGEYYNEQFF. The CDR3 nucleotides read TGTGCCAGCAGCCCGACGGGTAGCGGGGAATATTACAATGAGCAGTTCTTC.

The chain uses TRBV5-1 and TRBJ1-6, with D hard to call. Germline V gene lookup returns CDR1 SGHRS and CDR2 YFSETQ. The CDR3 has 15 residues. The V end was cut by 2 bases, the J end by 7 bases, with 13 bases between. CDR3 amino acids: CASSFRSKRNSPLHF. The CDR3 DNA reads TGCGCCAGCAGCTTTCGATCTAAACGGAATTCACCCCTCCACTTT.

V is TRBV5-4 and J is TRBJ1-2; the D is unclear. CDR3 length equals 16 residues. Germline values: CDR1 SGHNT, CDR2 YYREEE (reference sequence). The V and J ends lost 7 bases and 4 bases respectively, with 23 bases between them. CDR3 sequence: CASSGVISRKTYGYTF. CDR3 coding DNA: TGTGCCAGCTCAGGTGTTATCTCGCGAAAGACCTATGGCTACACCTTC.

The chain uses TRBV9 and TRBJ2-5; possibly TRBD1 for D (6 bases). Germline loops: CDR1 SGDLS, CDR2 YYNGEE. This CDR3 has 16 amino acids. Between the trimmed V and J ends, which lost 2 bases and 1 base, there was a span of 15 bases. CDR3 protein: CASSVGALGTQETQYF. CDR3 bases: TGTGCCAGCAGCGTGGGGGCGTTGGGGACCCAAGAGACCCAGTACTTC.

The gene calls are TRBV14 and TRBJ2-3; 7 positions agree with TRBD2. The germline gives CDR1 SGHDN, CDR2 FVKESK. V was pared by 4 bases and J by 3 bases, with 4 bases of the junction left unmatched. This CDR3 region has 14 residues. In DNA, the CDR3 is TGTGCCAGCAGCCCCCTACTAGCGACAGATACGCAGTATTTT. Translated, it gives CASSPLLATDTQYF.

This clone was counted between two and nine times. The genes are TRBV19 and TRBJ2-7; D possibly corresponds to TRBD2 (6 bases). V was pared by 7 bases and J by 6 bases, with 19 bases between. This CDR3 region has 14 residues. Germline V lookup: CDR1 LNHDA, CDR2 SQIVND (reference sequence). In DNA, the CDR3 is TGTGCCAGTAATCCCGGGACTCAGGTGTTCGAGCAGTACTTC. Protein sequence: CASNPGTQVFEQYF.

The gene calls are TRBV7-9 and TRBJ2-1; TRBD1 or TRBD2 may be the D gene (6 bases each). Germline V CDR1 and CDR2: SEHNR, FQNEAQ (reference sequence). The CDR3 spans 16 residues. Trimming removed 2 bases at V and 4 bases at J, with 15 bases between. CDR3 DNA sequence: TGTGCCAGCAGCTTAAGGGGGGTAGCGGCTTACAATGAGCAGTTCTTC. Amino acids: CASSLRGVAAYNEQFF.

V gene TRBV5-5 combines with J gene TRBJ2-1, with D tentatively TRBD1 or TRBD2 (5 bases each). This CDR3 comprises 12 residues. Per germline, CDR1 SGHKS and CDR2 YYEKEE (reference sequence). CDR3 in amino acids: CASLLGDREQFF. DNA of the CDR3: TGTGCATCCCTTTTGGGGGACCGTGAGCAGTTCTTC.

This clone has a single count. V gene TRBV5-1 combines with J gene TRBJ1-6, with D possibly matching TRBD1 (5 bases). In germline, CDR1 is SGHRS, CDR2 YFSETQ. CDR3 size: 15 residues. The ends were cut back, 2 bases at V and 5 bases at J, with 11 bases in the middle. The CDR3 DNA is TGCGCCAGCAGCTTACGGACAAGTGATAATTCACCCCTCCACTTT. This codes for CASSLRTSDNSPLHF.

The chain combines TRBV2 with TRBJ2-1; D might be TRBD2 (5 bases). The CDR3 totals 15 residues. V was cut by 1 base and J by 3 bases, with 10 bases left in between. The germline V gene encodes CDR1 SNHLY and CDR2 FYNNEI. The CDR3 DNA follows: TGTGCCAGCAGTGAAGTGGTGGGAGTCTACAATGAGCAGTTCTTC. Amino acid sequence: CASSEVVGVYNEQFF.

This rearrangement joins TRBV5-8 to TRBJ2-5; weak D call: TRBD1 (6 bases). The CDR3 spans 13 residues. V lost 4 bases to trimming and J lost 4 bases, with 11 bases between them. Germline V gene lookup returns CDR1 SGHTS and CDR2 YDEGEE. The CDR3 loop reads CASSDGTSETQYF. The DNA of the CDR3 is TGTGCCAGCAGCGACGGGACATCAGAGACCCAGTACTTC. Full variable domain (remainder filled in from reference TRBV5-8 and TRBJ2-5): EAGVTQSPTHLIKTRGQQATLRCSPISGHTSVYWYQQALGLGLQFLLWYDEGEERNRGNFPPRFSGRQFPNYSSELNVNALELEDSALYLCASSDGTSETQYFGPGTRLLVL.

The chain carries TRBV14 and TRBJ2-7; D may be TRBD1 (6 bases). The CDR3 is 14 residues long. Per germline, CDR1 SGHDN and CDR2 FVKESK. Between the trimmed V and J ends, which lost 4 bases and 3 bases, there was a span of 13 bases. CDR3 DNA: TGTGCCAGCAGCCGCACAGGGAATGGCTACGAGCAGTACTTC. This sequence encodes CASSRTGNGYEQYF. Using reference TRBV14 and TRBJ2-7 for the parts outside the CDR3, the full variable domain is EAGVTQFPSHSVIEKGQTVTLRCDPISGHDNLYWYRRVMGKEIKFLLHFVKESKQDESGMPNNRFLAERTGGTYSTLKVQPAELEDSGVYFCASSRTGNGYEQYFGPGTRLTVT.

The genes are TRBV28 and TRBJ1-2, with no clear D. The CDR3 contains 14 residues. Trimming removed 2 bases at V and 2 bases at J, with 9 bases between. Germline V gene data show CDR1 as MDHEN and CDR2 as SYDVKM. CDR3: CASSLIGSNYGYTF. CDR3 sequence (DNA): TGTGCCAGCAGTTTAATCGGAAGCAACTATGGCTACACCTTC.

The chain couples TRBV10-3 to TRBJ2-7; 9 nucleotides agree with TRBD1. The CDR3 consists of 15 residues. V trimming: 0 bases; J trimming: 4 bases; junction bases outside the gene matches: 4. CDR1 is ENHRY, CDR2 SYGVKD, per germline. CDR3 sequence reads: CAISESTGGFYEQYF. In DNA, the CDR3 is TGTGCCATCAGTGAGTCGACAGGGGGTTTTTACGAGCAGTACTTC.

This chain connects TRBV7-3 to TRBJ2-7, with D uncertain. CDR3 length: 12 amino acids. V was clipped by 1 base and J by 4 bases, with 5 bases between them. CDR1 SGHTA and CDR2 FQGTGA come from the germline V gene. CDR3 residues: CASSLKGYEQYF. CDR3 nucleotide sequence: TGTGCCAGCAGCTTAAAAGGGTACGAGCAGTACTTC.

This clone was seen a single time. The J gene is TRBJ1-2, the V gene TRBV28; the match to TRBD1 covers 8 bases. Germline CDR1 MDHEN, CDR2 SYDVKM. V shed 3 bases and J 5 bases; nucleotides not matched to a gene: 5. The CDR3 extends over 14 amino acids. This CDR3 is CASSLGTGLYGYTF. CDR3 DNA sequence: TGTGCCAGCAGTTTGGGGACAGGCTTATATGGCTACACCTTC.

This rearrangement joins TRBV7-9 to TRBJ2-7, with D uncertain. The CDR3 has 16 residues. V was clipped by 5 bases and J by 0 bases, with 17 bases between them. CDR1 and CDR2 from the germline V gene are SEHNR and FQNEAQ (reference sequence). CDR3 coding DNA: TGTGCCAGCAGCCCATCCCTTTGGGTAAGCTCCTACGAGCAGTACTTC. Translating it yields CASSPSLWVSSYEQYF.

This clone was seen a handful of times. This CDR3 is CASSSHRETGDEKLFF. CDR3 coding DNA: TGTGCCAGCAGCTCACACCGTGAGACAGGGGATGAAAAACTGTTTTTT. The chain combines TRBV7-9 with TRBJ1-4, with TRBD1 matching over 8 bases. Germline values: CDR1 SEHNR, CDR2 FQNEAQ (reference sequence). J gave up 6 bases and V 4 bases, and 10 bases lay outside the gene matches. The CDR3 is 16 residues long.

The chain is built from TRBV9 and TRBJ1-2; 8 bases align to TRBD1. CDR1 is SGDLS and CDR2 is YYNGEE in the germline V gene. The J segment lost 0 bases and the V segment lost 2 bases, leaving 3 bases of the junction unmatched. The CDR3 runs to 15 residues. The CDR3 DNA sequence: TGTGCCAGCAGCGTGGGACAGGCGACTAACTATGGCTACACCTTC. This codes for CASSVGQATNYGYTF.

The chain links TRBV6-1 to TRBJ2-7; 8 positions agree with TRBD2. The J segment lost 7 bases and the V segment lost 8 bases, leaving 10 bases of the junction unmatched. Germline lookup yields CDR1 MNHNS and CDR2 SASEGT. This CDR3 has 13 residues. The CDR3 here is CASWSTSGDEQYF. The CDR3 DNA reads as TGTGCCAGCTGGTCAACTAGCGGTGATGAGCAGTACTTC.

This rearrangement joins TRBV6-4 to TRBJ2-7; 10 bases fit TRBD2. Trimming cost V 3 bases and J 0 bases; bases outside gene matches: 2. The CDR3 covers 15 residues. CDR1 and CDR2 from the germline V gene are MRHNA and SNTAGT. The CDR3 loop reads CASSESSGSSYEQYF. For the CDR3, the DNA is TGTGCCAGCAGTGAATCTAGCGGGAGCTCCTACGAGCAGTACTTC.

A few counts support this clone. CDR3: CASSTPGDTGELFF. The CDR3 nucleotides read TGTGCCAGCAGTACTCCAGGGGACACCGGGGAGCTGTTTTTT. This chain links TRBV28 with TRBJ2-2; a possible D gene is TRBD1 (6 bases). Looked up from germline, CDR1 is MDHEN and CDR2 is SYDVKM. V was clipped by 5 bases and J by 3 bases, with 10 bases between them. The CDR3 has 14 residues. The full variable domain, in which reference TRBV28 and TRBJ2-2 provide the parts outside the CDR3, is DVKVTQSSRYLVKRTGEKVFLECVQDMDHENMFWYRQDPGLGLRLIYFSYDVKMKEKGDIPEGYSVSREKKERFSLILESASTNQTSMYLCASSTPGDTGELFFGEGSRLTVL.